Reported below is one T cell receptor (beta chain). As yet, its antigen is unknown. This specimen belongs to a study of Graves' ophthalmopathy and Graves' hyperthyroidism. Patients were excluded if they had other autoimmune diseases or uncontrolled infections, and likewise if pregnancy or lactation applied. Diagnoses were established from clinical symptoms, serum thyroxine, TRAb, thyroid ultrasound and orbital computed tomography. Amplification of the TCR beta CDR3 regions used RNA transcripts (as template). In the first round, RT-PCR was carried out with HTBI primers, and a multiplex PCR formed the second round. In TCRdb, the multiplex PCR reads were re-called with MiXCR into one record per CDR3 protein. Counted here are roughly 700,000 distinct CDR3 sequences, about 44% occurring once; the ten biggest clones make up about 40%. Overall study findings and caveats: A 13-signature model separated ophthalmopathy from stable hyperthyroidism, about 88% sensitivity, 81.08% specificity. Predictions made by the model for ophthalmopathy progression reached roughly 71% sensitivity and almost 75% specificity.

The CDR3 has 15 amino acids. Germline lookup yields CDR1 KGHDR and CDR2 SFDVKD. The V gene lost 11 bases and the J gene lost 1 base, with 17 bases spanning the gap. This TCR derives from an adult man with Graves' ophthalmopathy. Sequences were obtained from peripheral blood. The chain has TRBV24-1 and TRBJ1-5, with D possibly being TRBD1 (5 bases). In DNA, the CDR3 is TGTGCCAGCAGGCCCAGGGCGCAAAGCAATCAGCCCCAGCATTTT. Protein product: CASRPRAQSNQPQHF.